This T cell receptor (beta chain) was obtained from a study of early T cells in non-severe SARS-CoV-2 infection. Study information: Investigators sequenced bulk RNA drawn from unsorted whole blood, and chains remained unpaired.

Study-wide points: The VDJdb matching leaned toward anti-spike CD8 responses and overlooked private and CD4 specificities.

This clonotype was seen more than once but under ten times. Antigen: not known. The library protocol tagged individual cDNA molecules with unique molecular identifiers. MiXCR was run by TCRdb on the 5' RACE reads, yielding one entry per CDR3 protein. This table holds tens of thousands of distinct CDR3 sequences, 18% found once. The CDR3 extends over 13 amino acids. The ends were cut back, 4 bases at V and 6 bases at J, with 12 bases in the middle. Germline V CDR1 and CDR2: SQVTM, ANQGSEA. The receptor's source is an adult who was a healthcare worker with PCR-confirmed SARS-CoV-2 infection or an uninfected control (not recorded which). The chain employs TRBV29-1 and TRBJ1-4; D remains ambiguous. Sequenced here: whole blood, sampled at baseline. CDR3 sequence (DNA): TGCAGCGTTGGAGGTGGGCCGCATGAAAAACTGTTTTTT. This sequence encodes CSVGGGPHEKLFF.